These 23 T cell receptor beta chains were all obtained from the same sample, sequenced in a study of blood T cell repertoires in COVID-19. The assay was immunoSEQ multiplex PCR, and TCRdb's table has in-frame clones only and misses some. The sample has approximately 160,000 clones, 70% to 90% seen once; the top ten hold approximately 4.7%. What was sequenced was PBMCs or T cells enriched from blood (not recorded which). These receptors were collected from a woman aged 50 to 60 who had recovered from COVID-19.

The CDR3 region is CASSRTGMGATNEKLFF. The CDR3 DNA is TGTGCCAGCAGCCGGACGGGAATGGGTGCAACTAATGAAAAACTGTTTTTT. The chain carries TRBV5-5 and TRBJ1-4; D is unclear. The CDR3 extends over 17 amino acids. Looked up from germline, CDR1 is SGHKS and CDR2 is YYEKEE (reference sequence). Trimming took 4 bases from V and 0 from J, leaving 16 bases between them.

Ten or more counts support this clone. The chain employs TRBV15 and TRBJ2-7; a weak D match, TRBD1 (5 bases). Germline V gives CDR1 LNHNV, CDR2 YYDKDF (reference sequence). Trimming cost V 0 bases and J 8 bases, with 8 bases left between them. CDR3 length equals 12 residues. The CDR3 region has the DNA TGTGCCACCAGCAGAGATCAGGGCCAGCAGTACGTC. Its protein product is CATSRDQGQQYV.

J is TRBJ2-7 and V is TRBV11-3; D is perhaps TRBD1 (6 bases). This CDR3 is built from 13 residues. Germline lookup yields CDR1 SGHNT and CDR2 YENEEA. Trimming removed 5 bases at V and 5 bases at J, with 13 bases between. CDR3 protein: CASSNRVGHEQYV. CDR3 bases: TGTGCCAGCAGCAACAGGGTCGGCCACGAGCAGTACGTC.

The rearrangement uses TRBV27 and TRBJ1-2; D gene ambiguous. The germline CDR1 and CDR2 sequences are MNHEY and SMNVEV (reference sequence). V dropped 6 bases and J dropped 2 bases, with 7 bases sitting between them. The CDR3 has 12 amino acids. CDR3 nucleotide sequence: TGTGCCAGCAGCGGGGAAAACTATGGCTACACCTTC. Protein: CASSGENYGYTF.

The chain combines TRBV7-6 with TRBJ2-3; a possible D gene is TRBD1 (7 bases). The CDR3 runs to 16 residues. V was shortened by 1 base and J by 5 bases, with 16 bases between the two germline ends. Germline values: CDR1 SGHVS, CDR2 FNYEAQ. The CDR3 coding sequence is TGTGCCAGCAGCTTAGAGGCAGGGGGGTGGGTAGATACGCAGTATTTT. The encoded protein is CASSLEAGGWVDTQYF. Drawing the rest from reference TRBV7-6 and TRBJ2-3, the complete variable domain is GAGVSQSPRYKVTKRGQDVALRCDPISGHVSLYWYRQALGQGPEFLTYFNYEAQQDKSGLPNDRFSAERPEGSISTLTIQRTEQRDSAMYRCASSLEAGGWVDTQYFGPGTRLTVL.

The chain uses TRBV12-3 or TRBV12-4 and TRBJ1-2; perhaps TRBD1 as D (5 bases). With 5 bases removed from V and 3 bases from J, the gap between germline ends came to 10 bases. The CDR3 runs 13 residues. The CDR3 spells CASSRQNDYGYTF. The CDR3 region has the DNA TGTGCCAGCAGTCGACAGAATGACTATGGCTACACCTTC.

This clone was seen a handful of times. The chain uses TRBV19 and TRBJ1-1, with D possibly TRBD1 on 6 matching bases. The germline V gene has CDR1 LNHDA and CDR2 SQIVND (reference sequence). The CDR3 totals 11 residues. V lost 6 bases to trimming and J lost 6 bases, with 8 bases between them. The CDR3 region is CASSYRAEAFF. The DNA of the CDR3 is TGTGCCAGTAGCTACAGGGCTGAAGCTTTCTTT. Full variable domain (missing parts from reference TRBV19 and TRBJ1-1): DGGITQSPKYLFRKEGQNVTLSCEQNLNHDAMYWYRQDPGQGLRLIYYSQIVNDFQKGDIAEGYSVSREKKESFPLTVTSAQKNPTAFYLCASSYRAEAFFGQGTRLTVV.

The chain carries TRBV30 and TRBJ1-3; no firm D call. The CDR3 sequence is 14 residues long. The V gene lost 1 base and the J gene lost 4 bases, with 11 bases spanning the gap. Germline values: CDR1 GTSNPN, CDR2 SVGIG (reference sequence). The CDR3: CAWSGAALGNTIYF. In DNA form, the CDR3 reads TGTGCCTGGAGTGGGGCAGCCCTAGGAAACACCATATATTTT. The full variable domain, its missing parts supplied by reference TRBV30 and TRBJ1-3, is SQTIHQWPATLVQPVGSPLSLECTVEGTSNPNLYWYRQAAGRGLQLLFYSVGIGQISSEVPQNLSASRPQDRQFILSSKKLLLSDSGFYLCAWSGAALGNTIYFGEGSWLTVV.

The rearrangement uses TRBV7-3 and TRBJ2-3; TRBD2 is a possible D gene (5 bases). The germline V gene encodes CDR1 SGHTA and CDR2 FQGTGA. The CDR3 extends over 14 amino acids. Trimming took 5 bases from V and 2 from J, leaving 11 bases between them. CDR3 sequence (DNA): TGTGCCAGCAGCCCCGGACTGATCACAGATACGCAGTATTTT. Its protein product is CASSPGLITDTQYF.

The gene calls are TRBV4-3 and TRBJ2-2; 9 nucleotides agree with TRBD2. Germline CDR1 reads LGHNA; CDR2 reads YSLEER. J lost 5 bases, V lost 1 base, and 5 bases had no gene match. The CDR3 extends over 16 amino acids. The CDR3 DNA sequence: TGCGCCAGCAGCCAAGGGCTAGCGGGGCGAACCGGGGAGCTGTTTTTT. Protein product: CASSQGLAGRTGELFF.

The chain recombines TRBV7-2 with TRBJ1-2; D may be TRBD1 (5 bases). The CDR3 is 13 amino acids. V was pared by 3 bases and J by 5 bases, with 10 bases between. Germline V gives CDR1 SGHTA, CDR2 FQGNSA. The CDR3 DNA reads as TGTGCCAGCAGCTTCGGACAAAGTTATGGCTACACCTTC. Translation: CASSFGQSYGYTF.

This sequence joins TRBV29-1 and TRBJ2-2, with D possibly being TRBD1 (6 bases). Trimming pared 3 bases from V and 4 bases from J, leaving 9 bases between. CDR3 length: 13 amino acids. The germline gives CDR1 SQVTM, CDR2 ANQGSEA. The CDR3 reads CSVEDSGTGELFF. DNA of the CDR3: TGCAGCGTTGAGGACAGCGGCACCGGGGAGCTGTTTTTT.

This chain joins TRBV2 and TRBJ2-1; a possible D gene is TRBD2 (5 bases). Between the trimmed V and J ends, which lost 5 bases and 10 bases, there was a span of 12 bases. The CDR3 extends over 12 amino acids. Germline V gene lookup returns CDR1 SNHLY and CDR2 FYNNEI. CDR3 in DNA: TGTGCCAGCAGTCATCCTTCGGGGGAGCAGTTCTTC. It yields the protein CASSHPSGEQFF.

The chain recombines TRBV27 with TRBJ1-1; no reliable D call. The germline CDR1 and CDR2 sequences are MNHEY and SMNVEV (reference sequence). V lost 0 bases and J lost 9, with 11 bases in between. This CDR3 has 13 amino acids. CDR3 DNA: TGTGCCAGCAGTTTATCTGAGCGTCAGCAAGCTTTCTTT. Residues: CASSLSERQQAFF.

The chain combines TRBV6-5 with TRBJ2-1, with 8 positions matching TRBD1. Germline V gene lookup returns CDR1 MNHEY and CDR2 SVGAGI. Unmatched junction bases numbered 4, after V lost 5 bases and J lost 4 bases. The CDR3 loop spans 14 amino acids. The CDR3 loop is CASSRDRTYNEQFF. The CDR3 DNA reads TGTGCCAGCAGTCGGGACAGGACGTACAATGAGCAGTTCTTC.

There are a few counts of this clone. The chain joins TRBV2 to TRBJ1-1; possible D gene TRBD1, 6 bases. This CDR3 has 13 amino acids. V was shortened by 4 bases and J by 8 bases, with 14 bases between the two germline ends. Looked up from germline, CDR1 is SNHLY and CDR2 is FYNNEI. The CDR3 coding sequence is TGTGCCAGCAGTGGACTCAGGGGTTTCGAAGCTTTCTTT. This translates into CASSGLRGFEAFF.

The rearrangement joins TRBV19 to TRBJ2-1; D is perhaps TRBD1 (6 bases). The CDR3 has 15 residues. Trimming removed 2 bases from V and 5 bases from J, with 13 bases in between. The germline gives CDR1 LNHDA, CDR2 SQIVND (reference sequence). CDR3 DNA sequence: TGTGCCAGTAGTATACAGGGGAATAGGGACAATGAGCAGTTCTTC. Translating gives CASSIQGNRDNEQFF.

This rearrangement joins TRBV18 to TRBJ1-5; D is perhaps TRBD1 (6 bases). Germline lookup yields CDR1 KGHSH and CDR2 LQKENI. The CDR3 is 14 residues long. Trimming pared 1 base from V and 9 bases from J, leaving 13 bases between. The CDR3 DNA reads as TGTGCCAGCTCACCACGACAGGTCGGCGCGCCCCAGCATTTT. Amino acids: CASSPRQVGAPQHF.

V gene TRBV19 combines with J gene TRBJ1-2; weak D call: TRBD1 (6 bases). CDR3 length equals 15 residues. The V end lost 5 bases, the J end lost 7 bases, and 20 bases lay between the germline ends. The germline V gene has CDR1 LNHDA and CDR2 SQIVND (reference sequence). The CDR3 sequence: CASSPPRGREGGYTF. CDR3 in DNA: TGTGCCAGTAGTCCTCCCAGGGGCAGGGAAGGTGGCTACACCTTC. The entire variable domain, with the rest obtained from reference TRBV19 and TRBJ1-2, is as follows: DGGITQSPKYLFRKEGQNVTLSCEQNLNHDAMYWYRQDPGQGLRLIYYSQIVNDFQKGDIAEGYSVSREKKESFPLTVTSAQKNPTAFYLCASSPPRGREGGYTFGSGTRLTVV.

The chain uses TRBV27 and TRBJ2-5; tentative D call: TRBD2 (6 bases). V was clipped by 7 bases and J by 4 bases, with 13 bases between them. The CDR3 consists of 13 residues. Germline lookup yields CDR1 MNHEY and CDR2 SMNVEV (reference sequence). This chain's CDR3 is CASTKLGGETQYF. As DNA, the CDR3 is TGTGCCAGCACAAAGTTGGGGGGAGAGACCCAGTACTTC.

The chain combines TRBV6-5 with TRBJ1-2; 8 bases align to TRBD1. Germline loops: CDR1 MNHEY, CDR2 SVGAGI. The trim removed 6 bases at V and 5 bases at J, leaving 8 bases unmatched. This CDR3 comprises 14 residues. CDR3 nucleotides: TGTGCCAGCAGCCCCAGCCGACAGGGGTATGGCTACACCTTC. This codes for CASSPSRQGYGYTF.

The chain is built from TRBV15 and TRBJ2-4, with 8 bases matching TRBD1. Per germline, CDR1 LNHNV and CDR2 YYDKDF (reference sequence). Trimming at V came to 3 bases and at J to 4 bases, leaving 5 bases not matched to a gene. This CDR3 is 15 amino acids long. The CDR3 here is CATSRATGDKNIQYF. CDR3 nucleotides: TGTGCCACCAGCAGGGCGACAGGGGATAAAAACATTCAGTACTTC.

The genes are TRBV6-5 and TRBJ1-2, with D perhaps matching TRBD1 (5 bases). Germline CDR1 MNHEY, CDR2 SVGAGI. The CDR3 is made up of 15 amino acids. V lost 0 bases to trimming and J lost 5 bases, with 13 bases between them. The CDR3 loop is CASSYSLMGGYGYTF. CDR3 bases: TGTGCCAGCAGTTACTCGTTGATGGGGGGATATGGCTACACCTTC.